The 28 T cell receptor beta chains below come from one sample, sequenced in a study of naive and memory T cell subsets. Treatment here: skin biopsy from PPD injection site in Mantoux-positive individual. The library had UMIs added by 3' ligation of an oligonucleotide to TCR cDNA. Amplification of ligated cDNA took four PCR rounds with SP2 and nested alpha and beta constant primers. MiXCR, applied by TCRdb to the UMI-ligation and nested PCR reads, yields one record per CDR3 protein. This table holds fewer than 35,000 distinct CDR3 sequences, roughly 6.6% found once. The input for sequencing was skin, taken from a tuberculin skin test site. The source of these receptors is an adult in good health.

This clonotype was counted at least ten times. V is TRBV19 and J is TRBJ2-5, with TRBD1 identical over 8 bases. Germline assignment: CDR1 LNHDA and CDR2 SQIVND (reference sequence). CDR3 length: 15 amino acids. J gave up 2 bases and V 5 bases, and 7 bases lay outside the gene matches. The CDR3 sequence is CASSPLDRAQETQYF. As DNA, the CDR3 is TGTGCCAGTAGTCCCCTGGACAGGGCTCAAGAGACCCAGTACTTC.

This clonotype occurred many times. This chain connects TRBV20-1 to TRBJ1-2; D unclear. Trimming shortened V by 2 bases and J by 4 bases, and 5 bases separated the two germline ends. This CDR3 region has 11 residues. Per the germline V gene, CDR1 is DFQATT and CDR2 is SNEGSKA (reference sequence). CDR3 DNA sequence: TGCAGTGCTAGACTCGGCTATGGCTACACCTTC. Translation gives CSARLGYGYTF.

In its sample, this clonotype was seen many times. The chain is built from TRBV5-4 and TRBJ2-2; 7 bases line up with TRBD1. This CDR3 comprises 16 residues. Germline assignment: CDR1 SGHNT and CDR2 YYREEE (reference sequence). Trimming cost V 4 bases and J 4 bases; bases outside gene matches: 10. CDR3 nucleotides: TGTGCCAGCAGCCCCGGGACAGCAGTTGCCACCGGGGAGCTGTTTTTT. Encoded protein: CASSPGTAVATGELFF.

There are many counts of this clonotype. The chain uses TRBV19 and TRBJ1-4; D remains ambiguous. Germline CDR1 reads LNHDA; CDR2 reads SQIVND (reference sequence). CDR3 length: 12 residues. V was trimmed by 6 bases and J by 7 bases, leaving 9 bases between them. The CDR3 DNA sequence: TGTGCCAGTAGCTTGACCCGTGAAAAACTGTTTTTT. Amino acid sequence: CASSLTREKLFF.

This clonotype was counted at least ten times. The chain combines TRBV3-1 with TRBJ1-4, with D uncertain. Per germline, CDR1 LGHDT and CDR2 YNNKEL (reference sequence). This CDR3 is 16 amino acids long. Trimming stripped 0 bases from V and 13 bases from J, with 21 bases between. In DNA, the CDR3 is TGTGCCAGCAGCCAAGATGCGGCAGGCCGTAATAAGGGACTGTTTTTT. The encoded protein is CASSQDAAGRNKGLFF.

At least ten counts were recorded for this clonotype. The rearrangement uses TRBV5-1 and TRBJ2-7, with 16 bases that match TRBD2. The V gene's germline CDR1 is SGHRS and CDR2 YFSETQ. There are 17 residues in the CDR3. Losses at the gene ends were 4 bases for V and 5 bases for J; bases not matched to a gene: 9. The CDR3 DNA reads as TGCGCCAGCAGCCCGGGACTAGCGGGGGGGAGCGGCCACGAGCAGTACTTC. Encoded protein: CASSPGLAGGSGHEQYF.

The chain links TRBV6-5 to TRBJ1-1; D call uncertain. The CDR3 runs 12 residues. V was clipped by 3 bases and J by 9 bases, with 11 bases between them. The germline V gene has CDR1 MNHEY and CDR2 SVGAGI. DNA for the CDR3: TGTGCCAGCAGTTATAGGGCGGGGAAAGCTTTCTTT. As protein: CASSYRAGKAFF.

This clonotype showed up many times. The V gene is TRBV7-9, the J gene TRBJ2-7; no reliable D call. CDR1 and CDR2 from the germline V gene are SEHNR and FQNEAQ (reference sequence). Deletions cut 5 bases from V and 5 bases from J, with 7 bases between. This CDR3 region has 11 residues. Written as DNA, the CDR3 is TGTGCCAGCAGCCGTTATGACGAGCAGTACTTC. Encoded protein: CASSRYDEQYF.

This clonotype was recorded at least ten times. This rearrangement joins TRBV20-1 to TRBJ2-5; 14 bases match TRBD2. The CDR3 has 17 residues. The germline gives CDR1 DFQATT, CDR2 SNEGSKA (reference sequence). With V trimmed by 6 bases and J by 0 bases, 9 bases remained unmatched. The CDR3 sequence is CSAGGTSGGLYQETQYF. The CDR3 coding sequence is TGCAGTGCAGGAGGGACTAGCGGGGGCCTATACCAAGAGACCCAGTACTTC.

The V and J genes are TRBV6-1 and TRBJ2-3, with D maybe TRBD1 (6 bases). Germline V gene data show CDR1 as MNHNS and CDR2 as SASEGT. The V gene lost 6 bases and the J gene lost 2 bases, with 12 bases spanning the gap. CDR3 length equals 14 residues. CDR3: CASSPGDPTDTQYF. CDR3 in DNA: TGTGCCAGCAGCCCAGGGGACCCCACAGATACGCAGTATTTT.

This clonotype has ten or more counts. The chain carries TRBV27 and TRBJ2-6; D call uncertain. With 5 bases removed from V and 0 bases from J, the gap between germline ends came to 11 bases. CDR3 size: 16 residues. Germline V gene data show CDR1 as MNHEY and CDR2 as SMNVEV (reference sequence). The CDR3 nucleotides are TGTGCCAGCAGTCCGGCCGTCTACTCTGGGGCCAACGTCCTGACTTTC. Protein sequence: CASSPAVYSGANVLTF.

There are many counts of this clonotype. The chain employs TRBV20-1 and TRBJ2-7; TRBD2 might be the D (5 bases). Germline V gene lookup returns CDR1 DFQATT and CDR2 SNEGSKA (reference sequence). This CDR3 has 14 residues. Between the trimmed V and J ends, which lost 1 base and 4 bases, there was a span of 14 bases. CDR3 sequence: CSARVPGVRYEQYF. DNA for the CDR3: TGCAGTGCTAGAGTTCCCGGGGTTCGGTACGAGCAGTACTTC.

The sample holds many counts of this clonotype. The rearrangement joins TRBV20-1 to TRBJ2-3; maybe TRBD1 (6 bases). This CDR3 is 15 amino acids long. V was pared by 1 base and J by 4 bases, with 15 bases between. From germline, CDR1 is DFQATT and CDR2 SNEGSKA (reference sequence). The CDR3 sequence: CSARAPGVGADTQYF. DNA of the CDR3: TGCAGTGCTAGAGCTCCAGGGGTTGGGGCAGATACGCAGTATTTT.

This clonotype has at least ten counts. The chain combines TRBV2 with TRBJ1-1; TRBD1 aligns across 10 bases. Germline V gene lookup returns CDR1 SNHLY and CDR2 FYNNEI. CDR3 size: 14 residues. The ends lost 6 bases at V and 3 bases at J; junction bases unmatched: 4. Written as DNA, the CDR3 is TGTGCCAGCAGGGGGACAGGGGAGGACACTGAAGCTTTCTTT. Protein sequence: CASRGTGEDTEAFF.

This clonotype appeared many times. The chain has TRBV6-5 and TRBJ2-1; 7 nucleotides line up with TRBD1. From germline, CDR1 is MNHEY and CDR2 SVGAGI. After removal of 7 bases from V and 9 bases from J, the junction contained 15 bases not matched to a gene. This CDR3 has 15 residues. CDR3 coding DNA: TGTGCCAGCACCCAGACAGGGATCGCTGAAGGTGAGCAGTTCTTC. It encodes CASTQTGIAEGEQFF.

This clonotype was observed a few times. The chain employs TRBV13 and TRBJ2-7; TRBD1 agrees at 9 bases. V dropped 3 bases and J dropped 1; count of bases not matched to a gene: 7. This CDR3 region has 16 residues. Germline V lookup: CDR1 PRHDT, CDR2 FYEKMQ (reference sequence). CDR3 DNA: TGTGCCAGCAGCTTGAACAGGGGGCTTAAATCCTACGAGCAGTACTTC. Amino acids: CASSLNRGLKSYEQYF. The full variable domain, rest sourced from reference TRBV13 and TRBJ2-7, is AAGVIQSPRHLIKEKRETATLKCYPIPRHDTVYWYQQGPGQDPQFLISFYEKMQSDKGSIPDRFSAQQFSDYHSELNMSSLELGDSALYFCASSLNRGLKSYEQYFGPGTRLTVT.

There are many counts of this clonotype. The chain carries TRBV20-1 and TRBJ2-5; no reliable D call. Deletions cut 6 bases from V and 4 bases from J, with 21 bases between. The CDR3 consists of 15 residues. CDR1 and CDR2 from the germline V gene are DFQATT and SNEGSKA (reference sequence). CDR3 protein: CSATSWIEELETQYF. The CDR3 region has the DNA TGCAGTGCCACAAGTTGGATCGAAGAGTTAGAGACCCAGTACTTC.

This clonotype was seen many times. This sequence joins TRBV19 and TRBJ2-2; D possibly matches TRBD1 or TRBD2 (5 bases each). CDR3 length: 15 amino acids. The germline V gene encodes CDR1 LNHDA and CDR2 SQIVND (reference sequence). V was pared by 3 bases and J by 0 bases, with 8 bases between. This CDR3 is CASSIGTANTGELFF. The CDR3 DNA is TGTGCCAGTAGTATTGGGACCGCGAACACCGGGGAGCTGTTTTTT.

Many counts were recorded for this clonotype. CDR3 amino acids: CSGGEGDTQYF. The CDR3 DNA sequence: TGCAGCGGAGGGGAGGGGGATACGCAGTATTTT. The chain joins TRBV29-1 to TRBJ2-3, with 7 bases that match TRBD2. This CDR3 has 11 residues. Losses at the gene ends were 7 bases for V and 6 bases for J; bases not matched to a gene: 4. CDR1 and CDR2 (germline): SQVTM, ANQGSEA.

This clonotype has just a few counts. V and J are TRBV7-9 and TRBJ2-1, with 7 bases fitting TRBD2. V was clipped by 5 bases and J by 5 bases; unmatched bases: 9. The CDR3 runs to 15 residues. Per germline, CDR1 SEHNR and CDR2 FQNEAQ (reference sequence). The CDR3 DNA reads TGTGCCAGCAGCCCACCGGGACTAAAGGACAATGAGCAGTTCTTC. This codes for CASSPPGLKDNEQFF.

The CDR3 loop is CASSTRQGVSPLHF. CDR3 bases: TGTGCCAGCAGTACACGACAGGGTGTGTCACCCCTCCACTTT. V usage is TRBV6-5 and J usage is TRBJ1-6; TRBD1 agrees at 7 bases. The CDR3 length is 14 residues. V shed 5 bases, J shed 10 bases, and the junction held 8 bases outside the gene matches. From germline, CDR1 is MNHEY and CDR2 SVGAGI.

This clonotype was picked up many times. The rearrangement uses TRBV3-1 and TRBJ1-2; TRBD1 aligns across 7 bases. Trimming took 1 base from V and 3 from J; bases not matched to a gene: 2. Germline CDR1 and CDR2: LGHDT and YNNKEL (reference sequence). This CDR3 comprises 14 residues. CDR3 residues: CASSQVGTDYGYTF. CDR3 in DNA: TGTGCCAGCAGCCAAGTTGGGACAGACTATGGCTACACCTTC. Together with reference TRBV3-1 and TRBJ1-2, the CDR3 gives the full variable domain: DTAVSQTPKYLVTQMGNDKSIKCEQNLGHDTMYWYKQDSKKFLKIMFSYNNKELIINETVPNRFSPKSPDKAHLNLHINSLELGDSAVYFCASSQVGTDYGYTFGSGTRLTVV.

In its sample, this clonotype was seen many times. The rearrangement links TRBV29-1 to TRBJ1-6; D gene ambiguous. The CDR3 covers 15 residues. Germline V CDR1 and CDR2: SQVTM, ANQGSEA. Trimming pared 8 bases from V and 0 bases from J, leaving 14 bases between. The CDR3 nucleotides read TGCAGCTTCCGGGTCGAGAGCTCCTATAATTCACCCCTCCACTTT. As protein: CSFRVESSYNSPLHF.

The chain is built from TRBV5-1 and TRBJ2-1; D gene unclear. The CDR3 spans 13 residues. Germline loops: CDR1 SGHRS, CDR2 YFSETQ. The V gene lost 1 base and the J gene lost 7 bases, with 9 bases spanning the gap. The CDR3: CASSLNLDNEQFF. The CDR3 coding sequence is TGCGCCAGCAGCTTGAATCTAGATAATGAGCAGTTCTTC.

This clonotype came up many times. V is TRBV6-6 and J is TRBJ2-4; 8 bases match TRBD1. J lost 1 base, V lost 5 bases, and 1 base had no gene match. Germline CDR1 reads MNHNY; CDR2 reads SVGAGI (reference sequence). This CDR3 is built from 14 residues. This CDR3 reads CASSRTGAKNIQYF. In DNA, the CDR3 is TGTGCCAGCAGTCGGACAGGGGCCAAAAACATTCAGTACTTC.

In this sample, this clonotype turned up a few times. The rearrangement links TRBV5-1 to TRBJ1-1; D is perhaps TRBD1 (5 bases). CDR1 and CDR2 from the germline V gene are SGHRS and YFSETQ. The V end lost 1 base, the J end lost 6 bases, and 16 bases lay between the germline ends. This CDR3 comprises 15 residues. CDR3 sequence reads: CASSLSRVSAAEAFF. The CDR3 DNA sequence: TGCGCCAGCAGCTTGAGCAGGGTGTCCGCGGCTGAAGCTTTCTTT.

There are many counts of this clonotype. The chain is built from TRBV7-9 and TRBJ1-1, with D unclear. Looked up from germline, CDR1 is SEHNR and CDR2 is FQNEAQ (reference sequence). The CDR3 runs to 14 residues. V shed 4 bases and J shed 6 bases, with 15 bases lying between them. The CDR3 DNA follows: TGTGCCAGCAGCTCGTCCCTAGGGAGCTCTGAAGCTTTCTTT. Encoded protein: CASSSSLGSSEAFF.

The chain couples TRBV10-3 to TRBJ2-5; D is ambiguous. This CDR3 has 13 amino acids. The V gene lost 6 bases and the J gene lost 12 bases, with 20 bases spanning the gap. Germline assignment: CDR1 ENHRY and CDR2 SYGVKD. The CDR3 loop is CAIRSSTGGPEYF. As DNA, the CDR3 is TGTGCCATCAGGTCTTCGACTGGCGGCCCGGAGTACTTC.